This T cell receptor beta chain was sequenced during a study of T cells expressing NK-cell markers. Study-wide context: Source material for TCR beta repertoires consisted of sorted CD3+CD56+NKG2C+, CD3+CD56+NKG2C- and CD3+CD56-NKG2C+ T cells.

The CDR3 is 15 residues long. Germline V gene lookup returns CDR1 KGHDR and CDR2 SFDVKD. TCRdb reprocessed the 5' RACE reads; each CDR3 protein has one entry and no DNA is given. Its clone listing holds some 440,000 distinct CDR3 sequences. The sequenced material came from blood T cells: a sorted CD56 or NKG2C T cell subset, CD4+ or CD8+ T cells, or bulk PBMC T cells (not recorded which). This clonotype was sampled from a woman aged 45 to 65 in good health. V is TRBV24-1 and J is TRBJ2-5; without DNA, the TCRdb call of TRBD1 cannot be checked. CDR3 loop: CATSDFWGAKETQYF.